Below, one TCR beta chain is given with its context. Its target antigen remains unknown. Per-nucleotide qualities are absent, and no much larger clonotype sits a single base away. This entry is derived from a study of T-cell reconstitution after alpha-beta-depleted transplantation in children (dated by TCRdb to between 2015 and 2016). As for the study more broadly: Using TCR repertoire profiling, the study quantitatively followed how T-cell immune reconstitution unfolded in children after TCRalphabeta/CD19-depleted allogeneic hematopoietic cell transplantation.

Library preparation employed PCR. TCRdb lists the instrument as Illumina HiSeq 2500. TCR library preparation used molecular barcoding, with unique molecular identifiers applied to normalize quantification of the TCRbeta repertoire. In-frame beta chains were kept once TCRdb had trimmed the public reads at Q25 with fastp and called clones with MiXCR. Duplicate CDR3 protein sequences are folded into a single record with the most common DNA and genes. This sample has 330,000 or so distinct CDR3 sequences in its table, and over 7.5% of those were observed once. Jointly, the top ten make up 8.5% to 9.5% of the sample. The treatment or condition label corresponds to: allogeneic hematopoietic cell transplantation with graft depleted of TCRalphabeta T cells and CD19 B cells. Transplant recipients were children who received TCRalphabeta/CD19-depleted allogeneic hematopoietic cell grafts. What the study reported, not specific to this receptor: In some patients, high TCRbeta diversity at day 60 was attributed to recipient T cells and intrathymic progenitors that had survived conditioning. About two months after transplant, the apparently early recovery of alphabetaT-cell counts reportedly depended on just several hundred clones that had expanded rapidly and came from non-depleted graft cells. Over subsequent months, a decline in hyperexpanded clone frequencies was noted, and after one year, T-cell counts and TCRbeta diversity were mostly ascribed to newly produced T cells.

The germline V gene sets CDR1 to SGHNT and CDR2 to YENEEA. Counted from cysteine to phenylalanine, this CDR3 has 16 amino acids. This entry keeps only the CDR3 DNA: 48 bases, framed from base 1. Unmatched junction bases come to 2, with V trimmed by 5 bases and J by 2 bases. Sequenced material: peripheral blood, taken 360 days after TCRalphabeta/CD19-depleted stem cell transplant. The rearrangement joined TRBV11-3 to TRBJ2-1; 14 middle bases align to TRBD2. The receptor was derived from a female patient aged 2 to 10 who had a stem cell transplant for Fanconi anemia, so the T cells may come from the graft donor. The CDR3 region: CASSRGLAGAYNEQFF. In nucleotides, the sequence is TGTGCCAGCAGCCGGGGACTAGCGGGGGCCTACAATGAGCAGTTCTTC.